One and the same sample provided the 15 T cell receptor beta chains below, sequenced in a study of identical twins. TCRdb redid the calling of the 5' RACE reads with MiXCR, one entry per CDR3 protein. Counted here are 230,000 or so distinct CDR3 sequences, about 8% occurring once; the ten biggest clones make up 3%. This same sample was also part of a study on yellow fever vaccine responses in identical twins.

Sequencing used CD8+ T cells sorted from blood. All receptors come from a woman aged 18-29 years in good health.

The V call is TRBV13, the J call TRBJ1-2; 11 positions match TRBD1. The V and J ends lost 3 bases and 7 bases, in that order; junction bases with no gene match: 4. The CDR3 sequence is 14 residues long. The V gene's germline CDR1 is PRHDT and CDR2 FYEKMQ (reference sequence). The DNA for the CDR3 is TGTGCCAGCAGCTTGGGGACAGGGGGTACTGGCTACACCTTC. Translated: CASSLGTGGTGYTF.

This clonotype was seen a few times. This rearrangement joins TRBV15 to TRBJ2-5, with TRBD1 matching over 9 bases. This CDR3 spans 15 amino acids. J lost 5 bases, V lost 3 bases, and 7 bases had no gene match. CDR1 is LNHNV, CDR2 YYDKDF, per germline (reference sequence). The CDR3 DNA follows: TGTGCCACCAGCAGGGAACAGGGGGCCGCGGAGACCCAGTACTTC. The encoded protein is CATSREQGAAETQYF.

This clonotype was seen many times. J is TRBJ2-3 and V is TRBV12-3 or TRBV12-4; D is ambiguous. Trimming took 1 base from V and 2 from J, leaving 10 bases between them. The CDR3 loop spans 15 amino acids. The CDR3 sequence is CASSLGAFTTDTQYF. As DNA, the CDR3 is TGTGCCAGCAGTTTAGGGGCCTTCACCACAGATACGCAGTATTTT.

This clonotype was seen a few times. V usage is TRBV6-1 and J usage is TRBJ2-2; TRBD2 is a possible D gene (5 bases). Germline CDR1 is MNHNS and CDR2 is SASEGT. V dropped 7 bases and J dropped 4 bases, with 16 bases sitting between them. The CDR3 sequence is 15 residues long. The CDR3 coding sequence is TGTGCCAGCACCAACGGAGACGGGATCACCGGGGAGCTGTTTTTT. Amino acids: CASTNGDGITGELFF.

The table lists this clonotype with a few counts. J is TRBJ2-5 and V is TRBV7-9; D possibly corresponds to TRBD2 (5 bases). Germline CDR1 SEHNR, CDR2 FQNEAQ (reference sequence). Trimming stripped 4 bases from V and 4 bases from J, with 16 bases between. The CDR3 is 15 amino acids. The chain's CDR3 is CASSSRSGNPETQYF. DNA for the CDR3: TGTGCCAGCAGCTCCAGGTCCGGGAACCCAGAGACCCAGTACTTC. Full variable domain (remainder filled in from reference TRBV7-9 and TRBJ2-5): DTGVSQNPRHKITKRGQNVTFRCDPISEHNRLYWYRQTLGQGPEFLTYFQNEAQLEKSRLLSDRFSAERPKGSFSTLEIQRTEQGDSAMYLCASSSRSGNPETQYFGPGTRLLVL.

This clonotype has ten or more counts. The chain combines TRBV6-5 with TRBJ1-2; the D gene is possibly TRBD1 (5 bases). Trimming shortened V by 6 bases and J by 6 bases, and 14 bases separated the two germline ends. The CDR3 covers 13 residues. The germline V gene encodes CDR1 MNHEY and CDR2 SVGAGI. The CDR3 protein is CASSKGEVNGYTF. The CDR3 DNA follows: TGTGCCAGCAGCAAAGGGGAGGTCAATGGCTACACCTTC.

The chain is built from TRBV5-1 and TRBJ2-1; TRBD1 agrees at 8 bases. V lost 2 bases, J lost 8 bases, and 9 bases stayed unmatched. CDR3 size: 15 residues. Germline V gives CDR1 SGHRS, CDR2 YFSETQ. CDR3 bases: TGCGCCAGCAGCTTCGGACAGGGTTTAGGCGATGAGCAGTTCTTC. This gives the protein CASSFGQGLGDEQFF.

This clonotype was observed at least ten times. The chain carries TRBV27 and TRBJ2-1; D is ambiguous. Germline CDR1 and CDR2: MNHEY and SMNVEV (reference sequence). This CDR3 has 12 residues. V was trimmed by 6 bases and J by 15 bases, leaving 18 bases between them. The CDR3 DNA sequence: TGTGCCAGCAGAGACGTCTTGCCCCAGACGTTCTTC. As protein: CASRDVLPQTFF.

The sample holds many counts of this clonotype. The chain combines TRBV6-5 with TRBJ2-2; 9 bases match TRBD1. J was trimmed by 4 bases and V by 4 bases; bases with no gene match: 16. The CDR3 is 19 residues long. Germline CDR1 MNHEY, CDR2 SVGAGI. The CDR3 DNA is TGTGCCAGCAGTTTACCGGGACAGGGATTAGCTTCCTCCACCGGGGAGCTGTTTTTT. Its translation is CASSLPGQGLASSTGELFF.

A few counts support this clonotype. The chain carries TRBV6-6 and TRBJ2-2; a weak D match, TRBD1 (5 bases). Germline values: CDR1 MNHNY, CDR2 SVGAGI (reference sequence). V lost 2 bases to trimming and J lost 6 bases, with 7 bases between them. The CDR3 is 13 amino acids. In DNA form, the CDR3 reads TGTGCCAGCAGTTACGGGGCCCCCGGGGAGCTGTTTTTT. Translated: CASSYGAPGELFF.

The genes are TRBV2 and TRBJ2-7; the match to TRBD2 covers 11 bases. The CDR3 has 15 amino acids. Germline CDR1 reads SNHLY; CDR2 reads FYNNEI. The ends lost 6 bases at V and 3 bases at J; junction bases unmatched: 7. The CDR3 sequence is CASRHGTSGNYEQYF. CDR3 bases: TGTGCCAGCAGGCACGGGACTAGCGGAAACTACGAGCAGTACTTC.

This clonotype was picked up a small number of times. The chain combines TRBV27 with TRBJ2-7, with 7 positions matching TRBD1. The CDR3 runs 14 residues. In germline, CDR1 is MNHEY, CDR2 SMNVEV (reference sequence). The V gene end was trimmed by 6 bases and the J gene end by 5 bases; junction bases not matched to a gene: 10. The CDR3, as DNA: TGTGCCAGCAGCCCACTGACAGGGATCCACGAGCAGTACTTC. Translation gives CASSPLTGIHEQYF.

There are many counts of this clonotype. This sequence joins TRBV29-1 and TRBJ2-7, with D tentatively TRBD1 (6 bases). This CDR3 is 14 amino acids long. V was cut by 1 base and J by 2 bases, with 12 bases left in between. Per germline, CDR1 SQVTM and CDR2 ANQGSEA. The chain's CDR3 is CSVEGTAETYEQYF. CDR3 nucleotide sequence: TGCAGCGTTGAAGGGACAGCCGAAACCTACGAGCAGTACTTC.

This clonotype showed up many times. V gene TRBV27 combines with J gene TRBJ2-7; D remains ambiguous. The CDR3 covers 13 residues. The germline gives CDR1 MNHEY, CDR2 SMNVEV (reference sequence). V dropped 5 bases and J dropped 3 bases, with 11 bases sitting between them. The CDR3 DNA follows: TGTGCCAGCAGTGTGGACGGCCACTACGAGCAGTACTTC. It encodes CASSVDGHYEQYF.

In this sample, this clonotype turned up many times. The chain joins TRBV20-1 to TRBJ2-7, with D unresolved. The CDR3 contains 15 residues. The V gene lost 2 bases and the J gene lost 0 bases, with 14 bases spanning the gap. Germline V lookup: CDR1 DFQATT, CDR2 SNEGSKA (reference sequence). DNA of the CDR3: TGCAGTGCTAGACATACAAGGGAAAGCTCCTACGAGCAGTACTTC. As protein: CSARHTRESSYEQYF.